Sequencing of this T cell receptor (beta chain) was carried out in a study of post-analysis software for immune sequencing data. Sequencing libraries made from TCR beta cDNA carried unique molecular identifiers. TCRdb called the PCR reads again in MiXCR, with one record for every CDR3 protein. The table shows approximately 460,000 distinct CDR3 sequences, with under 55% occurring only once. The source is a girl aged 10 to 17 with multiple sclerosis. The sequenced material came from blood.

For the CDR3, the DNA is TGCAGTGCTAGAGAACGGCGGGAGGGAGGAGATACGCAGTATTTT. Translation: CSARERREGGDTQYF. This rearrangement joins TRBV20-1 to TRBJ2-3, with 9 bases identical to TRBD2. Germline lookup yields CDR1 DFQATT and CDR2 SNEGSKA (reference sequence). The CDR3 loop spans 15 amino acids. V lost 0 bases to trimming and J lost 5 bases; unmatched junction nucleotides: 6.